This T cell receptor beta chain was sequenced in a study of T-cell memory formation after mild COVID-19. The ends were cut back, 2 bases at V and 4 bases at J, with 8 bases in the middle. The CDR3 consists of 13 residues. The table lists this clonotype with a few counts. TCRdb processed the 5' RACE reads anew with MiXCR; each CDR3 protein has one entry. The sample has 540,000 or so distinct CDR3 sequences, roughly 22% seen once. The receptor was isolated from an adult woman who had mild COVID-19 (a few samples of this study predate the infection). Cell type and time point are not known. The sequenced sample was PBMCs or a T cell subset sorted from them (not recorded which). The rearrangement links TRBV12-3 or TRBV12-4 to TRBJ1-2; TRBD1 might be the D (5 bases). The CDR3 nucleotides are TGTGCCAGCAGTTTACGGGGGTCCTATGGCTACACCTTC. Protein: CASSLRGSYGYTF.